The subject of this entry is one T cell receptor (beta chain). Its cognate antigen is unknown. Unique molecular identifiers were built into the TCRbeta library. Each CDR3 protein is one row after TCRdb ran MiXCR on the PCR reads. Seen here are over 100,000 distinct CDR3 sequences, 4.5% to 7.5% observed once, and the top ten hold about 6%. The source of the sample is a study of T-cell reconstitution after alpha-beta-depleted transplantation in children. Study-wide results and limits: At one year after transplant, newly produced T cells mostly accounted for T-cell counts and diversity.

The CDR3 is 19 residues long. From germline, CDR1 is SGHAT and CDR2 FQNNGV. V was clipped by 5 bases and J by 3 bases; unmatched bases: 21. The source is a female patient aged 2 to 10 who had a stem cell transplant for Fanconi anemia, so the T cells may come from the graft donor. The chain employs TRBV11-2 and TRBJ2-7, with 8 positions matching TRBD2. Source: PBMCs, mostly from graft donor cells, taken 60 days after TCRalphabeta/CD19-depleted stem cell transplant. The CDR3 sequence: CASSSGPGGAGLPLYEQYF. The CDR3 DNA sequence: TGTGCCAGCAGCAGTGGACCCGGGGGGGCTGGCTTACCCCTCTACGAGCAGTACTTC.